These 10 T cell receptor beta chains came from one sample sequenced in a study of CD8 T cells in ankylosing spondylitis. Using its own MiXCR run on the 5' RACE reads, TCRdb lists one record per CDR3 protein. The sample holds 160,000 or so distinct CDR3 sequences, roughly 10% seen once. Input material: blood, either unsorted or a sorted T cell fraction (not recorded which). Receptors originate from a female donor with ankylosing spondylitis or in good health (not recorded which).

There are a few counts of this clonotype. This chain connects TRBV19 to TRBJ2-2, with 7 positions matching TRBD1. The CDR3 consists of 17 residues. Germline V CDR1 and CDR2: LNHDA, SQIVND (reference sequence). V was pared by 5 bases and J by 4 bases, with 13 bases of the junction left unmatched. This CDR3 reads CASSPRQRGQGTGELFF. CDR3 DNA: TGTGCCAGTAGTCCCCGTCAGAGGGGGCAGGGCACCGGGGAGCTGTTTTTT.

This clonotype was recorded many times. This sequence joins TRBV7-9 and TRBJ2-7; D might be TRBD1 (6 bases). Trimming stripped 5 bases from V and 0 bases from J, with 14 bases between. This CDR3 has 15 amino acids. The V gene's germline CDR1 is SEHNR and CDR2 FQNEAQ (reference sequence). The CDR3 here is CASSLTGIYSYEQYF. CDR3 DNA: TGTGCCAGCAGCCTGACAGGTATCTACTCCTACGAGCAGTACTTC.

This clonotype turned up a few times. The chain combines TRBV7-8 with TRBJ2-7; a weak D match, TRBD1 (6 bases). Germline-derived CDR1 and CDR2 are SGHVS and FQNEAQ. Trimming stripped 5 bases from V and 4 bases from J, with 18 bases between. The CDR3 sequence is 15 residues long. The CDR3 loop reads CASSNRDNGVYEQYF. The DNA for the CDR3 is TGTGCCAGCAGCAACCGGGACAACGGGGTTTACGAGCAGTACTTC. Using reference TRBV7-8 and TRBJ2-7 for the parts outside the CDR3, the full variable domain is GAGVSQSPRYKVAKRGQDVALRCDPISGHVSLFWYQQALGQGPEFLTYFQNEAQLDKSGLPSDRFFAERPEGSVSTLKIQRTQQEDSAVYLCASSNRDNGVYEQYFGPGTRLTVT.

This clonotype came up many times. The V gene is TRBV5-5, the J gene TRBJ1-2, with D possibly being TRBD1 (5 bases). The CDR3 totals 13 residues. The germline CDR1 and CDR2 sequences are SGHKS and YYEKEE (reference sequence). Trimming removed 0 bases from V and 5 bases from J, with 8 bases in between. This CDR3 is CASSLEQGYGYTF. DNA of the CDR3: TGTGCCAGCAGCTTGGAGCAGGGATATGGCTACACCTTC. Full variable domain (missing parts from reference TRBV5-5 and TRBJ1-2): DAGVTQSPTHLIKTRGQQVTLRCSPISGHKSVSWYQQVLGQGPQFIFQYYEKEERGRGNFPDRFSARQFPNYSSELNVNALLLGDSALYLCASSLEQGYGYTFGSGTRLTVV.

This clonotype was seen more than once but under ten times. The chain combines TRBV7-9 with TRBJ1-3, with D perhaps matching TRBD1 (5 bases). The germline gives CDR1 SEHNR, CDR2 FQNEAQ (reference sequence). V lost 2 bases and J lost 4, with 9 bases in between. The CDR3 contains 14 residues. CDR3 region: CASSLSRDGNTIYF. The CDR3 bases are TGTGCCAGCAGCTTATCCAGGGACGGAAACACCATATATTTT.

The rearrangement links TRBV13 to TRBJ2-1, with 9 nucleotides matching TRBD2. The CDR3 contains 16 residues. Germline V CDR1 and CDR2: PRHDT, FYEKMQ (reference sequence). Trimming at V came to 1 base and at J to 5 bases, leaving 6 bases not matched to a gene. The CDR3 sequence is CASSLDLGLANNEQFF. The CDR3, as DNA: TGTGCCAGCAGCTTAGACCTGGGACTAGCTAACAATGAGCAGTTCTTC.

This clonotype occurred a few times. The chain recombines TRBV7-2 with TRBJ2-7; TRBD1 is a possible D gene (5 bases). The ends were cut back, 5 bases at V and 7 bases at J, with 15 bases in the middle. The CDR3 sequence is 13 residues long. From germline, CDR1 is SGHTA and CDR2 FQGNSA. The CDR3 sequence is CASSPLGAQEQYF. CDR3 nucleotide sequence: TGTGCCAGCAGCCCTCTTGGGGCTCAGGAGCAGTACTTC.

This clonotype was seen more than once but under ten times. The V and J genes are TRBV5-5 and TRBJ1-1; a possible D gene is TRBD1 (5 bases). Germline loops: CDR1 SGHKS, CDR2 YYEKEE (reference sequence). The CDR3 is 16 residues long. V lost 4 bases and J lost 3, with 19 bases in between. CDR3 loop: CASSPDGAVGDTEAFF. CDR3 nucleotide sequence: TGTGCCAGCAGCCCGGACGGGGCAGTTGGGGACACTGAAGCTTTCTTT.

This clonotype was found many times. The chain employs TRBV29-1 and TRBJ1-5; 8 bases are shared with TRBD1. The V segment lost 6 bases and the J segment 7 bases; nucleotides outside the gene matches: 11. From germline, CDR1 is SQVTM and CDR2 ANQGSEA. This CDR3 contains 14 residues. The DNA of the CDR3 is TGCAGCGTCATCGGACAGGGAGGTTCGCAGCCCCAGCATTTT. Encoded protein: CSVIGQGGSQPQHF.

This clonotype was counted a few times. The V call is TRBV2, the J call TRBJ1-1; D call uncertain. Germline CDR1 and CDR2: SNHLY and FYNNEI. The CDR3 is made up of 14 amino acids. Between the trimmed V and J ends, which lost 2 bases and 5 bases, there was a span of 12 bases. The CDR3 loop is CASSESAGRTEAFF. DNA for the CDR3: TGTGCCAGCAGTGAAAGTGCGGGGAGGACTGAAGCTTTCTTT.